This passage covers 8 T cell receptor beta chains from one sample sequenced in a study of blood T cell repertoires in COVID-19. Profiled with immunoSEQ multiplex PCR; TCRdb holds only in-frame clones, not every one. The repertoire includes 110,000 to 150,000 clones, 78% of them detected once, and 5% to 7% sits in the top ten. Sequencing was done on a sample of PBMCs or T cells enriched from blood (not recorded which). The origin of the receptors is a woman aged 45 to 65 who had recovered from COVID-19.

This clone was recorded a few times. The chain couples TRBV5-1 to TRBJ1-2; 7 nucleotides agree with TRBD1. The CDR3 has 14 residues. The J segment lost 6 bases and the V segment lost 2 bases, leaving 7 bases of the junction unmatched. Looked up from germline, CDR1 is SGHRS and CDR2 is YFSETQ. The CDR3 DNA follows: TGCGCCAGCAGCTTAGGGGGCGTCACGGATGGCTACACCTTC. Protein product: CASSLGGVTDGYTF. Based on the CDR3 plus reference TRBV5-1 and TRBJ1-2, the full variable domain is KAGVTQTPRYLIKTRGQQVTLSCSPISGHRSVSWYQQTPGQGLQFLFEYFSETQRNKGNFPGRFSGRQFSNSRSEMNVSTLELGDSALYLCASSLGGVTDGYTFGSGTRLTVV.

The rearrangement links TRBV28 to TRBJ1-5, with D unresolved. Trimming shortened V by 3 bases and J by 4 bases, and 4 bases separated the two germline ends. The CDR3 has 12 amino acids. The germline gives CDR1 MDHEN, CDR2 SYDVKM. DNA for the CDR3: TGTGCCAGCAGTTTCGTAAATCAGCCCCAGCATTTT. Translated: CASSFVNQPQHF.

Only one count was recorded for this clone. This chain uses TRBV7-9 with TRBJ2-3; 9 nucleotides match TRBD2. V lost 1 base to trimming and J lost 4 bases; unmatched junction nucleotides: 6. Germline loops: CDR1 SEHNR, CDR2 FQNEAQ (reference sequence). This CDR3 comprises 16 residues. This CDR3 is CASSLVGLASADTQYF. Here the CDR3 DNA reads TGTGCCAGCAGCTTAGTGGGACTAGCATCTGCAGATACGCAGTATTTT. Looking up the rest from reference TRBV7-9 and TRBJ2-3 gives the full variable domain: DTGVSQNPRHKITKRGQNVTFRCDPISEHNRLYWYRQTLGQGPEFLTYFQNEAQLEKSRLLSDRFSAERPKGSFSTLEIQRTEQGDSAMYLCASSLVGLASADTQYFGPGTRLTVL.

This clone was recorded a few times. This chain joins TRBV25-1 and TRBJ1-4, with D possibly being TRBD1 (6 bases). CDR1 is MGHDK and CDR2 is SYGVNS in the germline V gene. This CDR3 region has 13 residues. V was shortened by 7 bases and J by 8 bases, with 14 bases between the two germline ends. The CDR3 coding sequence is TGTGCCAGCAAACAGGGTGGTGGCGAAAAACTGTTTTTT. It encodes CASKQGGGEKLFF.

V is TRBV3-1 (or the pseudogene TRBV3-2) and J is TRBJ2-3; TRBD1 might be the D (6 bases). V lost 3 bases and J 2 bases, leaving 21 bases between the germline ends. The CDR3 is 18 residues long. Germline CDR1 is LGHDT and CDR2 is YNNKEL (reference sequence). CDR3 residues: CASSQHPGTWLTTDTQYF. As DNA, the CDR3 is TGTGCCAGCAGCCAGCACCCCGGGACATGGCTAACCACAGATACGCAGTATTTT.

The chain links TRBV11-3 to TRBJ1-1; 8 nucleotides agree with TRBD1. The V and J ends lost 5 bases and 1 base, in that order; junction bases with no gene match: 6. Germline V gives CDR1 SGHNT, CDR2 YENEEA. This CDR3 has 15 amino acids. The CDR3 sequence: CASSPGTGWNTEAFF. The CDR3 DNA sequence: TGTGCCAGCAGCCCCGGGACAGGATGGAACACTGAAGCTTTCTTT.

The rearrangement links TRBV4-2 to TRBJ1-4; 8 positions agree with TRBD1. The CDR3 length is 14 residues. The germline V gene has CDR1 LGHNA and CDR2 YNFKEQ. The V segment lost 4 bases and the J segment 5 bases; nucleotides outside the gene matches: 3. The CDR3 spells CASSLRTGNEKLFF. The CDR3 DNA sequence: TGTGCCAGCAGCCTACGGACAGGGAATGAAAAACTGTTTTTT.

This clone was counted only a few times. The chain couples TRBV7-9 to TRBJ2-7; D gene uncertain. The CDR3 is 13 residues long. The V end was cut by 3 bases, the J end by 5 bases, with 11 bases between. From germline, CDR1 is SEHNR and CDR2 FQNEAQ (reference sequence). The CDR3 DNA is TGTGCCAGCAGCTTTCCCGATCGCGACGAGCAGTACTTC. It encodes CASSFPDRDEQYF.